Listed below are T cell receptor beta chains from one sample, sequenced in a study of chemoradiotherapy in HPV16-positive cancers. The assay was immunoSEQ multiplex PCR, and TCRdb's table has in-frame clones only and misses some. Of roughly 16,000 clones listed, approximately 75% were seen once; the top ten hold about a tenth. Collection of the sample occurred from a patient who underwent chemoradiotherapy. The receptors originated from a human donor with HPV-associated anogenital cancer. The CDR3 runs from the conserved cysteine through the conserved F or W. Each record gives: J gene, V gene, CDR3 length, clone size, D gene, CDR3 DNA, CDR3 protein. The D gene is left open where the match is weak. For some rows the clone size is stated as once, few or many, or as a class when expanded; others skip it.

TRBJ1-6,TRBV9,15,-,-,TGTGCCAGCAGCGTAGAATGGGTAGAGAATTCACCCCTCCACTTT,CASSVEWVENSPLHF
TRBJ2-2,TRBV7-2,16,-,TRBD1,TGTGCCAGCAGCTCCAATAGGGGGCTGAACACCGGGGAGCTGTTTTTT,CASSSNRGLNTGELFF
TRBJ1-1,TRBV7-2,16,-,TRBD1,TGTGCCAGCAGCTTGTCGCCTCTGGACAGGGGGACTGAAGCTTTCTTT,CASSLSPLDRGTEAFF
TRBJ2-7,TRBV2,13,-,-,TGTGCCAGCAGTGGGGGGTCGGCCTACGAGCAGTACTTC,CASSGGSAYEQYF
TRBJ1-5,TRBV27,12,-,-,TGTGCCAGCGGTGTGGGTAATCAGCCCCAGCATTTT,CASGVGNQPQHF
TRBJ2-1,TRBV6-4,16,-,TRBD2,TGTGCCAGCAGTGACTCTCTAGCGGGGGGAAGTAATGAGCAGTTCTTC,CASSDSLAGGSNEQFF
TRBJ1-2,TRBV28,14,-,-,TGTGCCAGCAGTTTGGTTAGTTTTAACTATGGCTACACCTTC,CASSLVSFNYGYTF
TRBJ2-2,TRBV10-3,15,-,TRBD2,TGTGCCATCAGTAGGGGAGGGCAGGTCACCGGGGAGCTGTTTTTT,CAISRGGQVTGELFF
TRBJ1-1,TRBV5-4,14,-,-,TGTGCCAGCAGCTTGGTTAGTATGAACACTGAAGCTTTCTTT,CASSLVSMNTEAFF
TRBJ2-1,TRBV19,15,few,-,TGTGCCAGTAGCCCGTTGGAGGGTCTTAACAATGAGCAGTTCTTC,CASSPLEGLNNEQFF
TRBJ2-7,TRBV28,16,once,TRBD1,TGTGCCAGCAGTTTGTCCTCGACAGGGTATCTCTACGAGCAGTACTTC,CASSLSSTGYLYEQYF
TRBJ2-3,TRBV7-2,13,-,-,TGTGCCAGCAGCTTTTCTGAGGCAGATACGCAGTATTTT,CASSFSEADTQYF
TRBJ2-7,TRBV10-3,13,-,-,TGTGCCATCAGGCCAGCAGGCCAATACGAGCAGTACTTC,CAIRPAGQYEQYF
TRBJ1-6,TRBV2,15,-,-,TGTGCCAGCAGTGAAGCGCGAAGGAGAGATTCACCCCTCCACTTT,CASSEARRRDSPLHF
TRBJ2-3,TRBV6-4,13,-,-,TGTGCCAGCAGCCGAAGACATGAGGGGACGCAGTATTTT,CASSRRHEGTQYF
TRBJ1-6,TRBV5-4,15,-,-,TGTGCCAGCAGCTTGGAGGGCAGGGATAATTCACCCCTCCACTTT,CASSLEGRDNSPLHF
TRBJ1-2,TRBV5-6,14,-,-,TGTGCCAGCAGCTTGGTCTGGCAGGAGGGTGGCTACACCTTC,CASSLVWQEGGYTF
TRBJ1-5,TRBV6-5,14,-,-,TGTGCCAGCAGCGGTCGGTATAGCAATCAGCCCCAGCATTTT,CASSGRYSNQPQHF
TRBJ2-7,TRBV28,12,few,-,TGTGCCAGCCAGGGACGAAGCTACGAGCAGTACTTC,CASQGRSYEQYF
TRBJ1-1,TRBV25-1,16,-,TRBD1,TGTGCCAGCAGTGGCTCGGGACAGGGTTTGAACACTGAAGCTTTCTTT,CASSGSGQGLNTEAFF
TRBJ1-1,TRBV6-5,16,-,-,TGTGCCAGCAGTTACTCGGCCCTACACCAGAACACTGAAGCTTTCTTT,CASSYSALHQNTEAFF
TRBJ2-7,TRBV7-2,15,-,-,TGTGCCAGCAGCTTAGGAAAGGGGGGGTCCTACGAGCAGTACTTC,CASSLGKGGSYEQYF
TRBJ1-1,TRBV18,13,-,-,TGTGCCAGCTCACGAGTAGAGAACACTGAAGCTTTCTTT,CASSRVENTEAFF
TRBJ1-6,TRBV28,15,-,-,TGTGCCAGTCGTAGACAGGTGAAAGGTAATTCACCCCTCCACTTT,CASRRQVKGNSPLHF
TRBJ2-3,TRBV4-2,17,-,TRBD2,TGTGCCAGCAGCCAAGTGGGCGCGGGGGGCCGCACAGATACGCAGTATTTT,CASSQVGAGGRTDTQYF
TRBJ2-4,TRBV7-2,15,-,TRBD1,TGTGCCAGCAGCTCCCTAGACAGGGGGCGGCTTGTTCAGTACTTC,CASSSLDRGRLVQYF
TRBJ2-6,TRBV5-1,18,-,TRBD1,TGCGCCAGCAGCATACTTGGACAGGGCTATTCTGGGGCCAACGTCCTGACTTTC,CASSILGQGYSGANVLTF
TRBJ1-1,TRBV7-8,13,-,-,TGTGCCAGCAGCTTCTTACAGAACACTGAAGCTTTCTTT,CASSFLQNTEAFF